This TCR beta chain was recovered during a study of graft-versus-host responses after intestinal transplantation. Trimming stripped 0 bases from V and 6 bases from J, with 12 bases between. Germline assignment: CDR1 MRHNA and CDR2 SNTAGT. There are 15 residues in the CDR3. Method: immunoSEQ multiplex PCR; TCRdb's copy keeps in-frame clones and lacks some. The sample yields roughly 28,000 clones, more than 85% seen once. This chain connects TRBV6-4 to TRBJ2-1, with D perhaps assigned TRBD1 or TRBD2 (6 bases each). This sequence was found in a human patient who received an intestinal transplant, so some T cells may come from the graft donor. The specimen was PBMCs, collected 66 days after intestinal transplant. CDR3 DNA sequence: TGTGCCAGCAGTGACTCGTGGGGGGCGGGCAATGAGCAGTTCTTC. This encodes CASSDSWGAGNEQFF.